The source of this T cell receptor beta chain is a study of T-cell reconstitution after alpha-beta-depleted transplantation in children. The CDR3 runs 14 residues. Trimming removed 3 bases at V and 9 bases at J, with 12 bases between. Ten or more counts support this clonotype. For TCRbeta, the library was prepared with unique molecular identifiers. TCRdb passed the PCR reads through MiXCR, listing each CDR3 protein once. This table has hundreds of thousands of distinct CDR3 sequences, approximately 15% appearing once. This specimen consisted of PBMCs from the stem cell graft donor, obtained from the stem cell graft. The gene calls are TRBV12-3 or TRBV12-4 and TRBJ1-6; the D gene is possibly TRBD1 (6 bases). The TCR comes from a human donor who donated a stem cell graft to a child with acute myeloid leukemia. This chain's CDR3 is CASSFRQGSSPLHF. In DNA form, the CDR3 reads TGTGCCAGCAGTTTCCGCCAGGGGAGTTCACCCCTCCACTTT.